The sequence of this T cell receptor beta chain was determined in a study of shared clonotypes between healthy human individuals. Study results and limitations: Inspection by rarefaction showed sorted-subset sequencing to be incomplete despite large depth.

In this sample, this clone turned up once. Its matching antigen is unknown. Each of the donors was a healthy adult who was HIV-negative and had not had a recent acute infection or vaccination. The authors ran the assay at deep level. As handled by the study authors: Owing to the provision of junction-only sequences devoid of quality scores by immunoSEQ, filtering differed. The table came from immunoSEQ multiplex PCR; TCRdb's copy has only in-frame clones and leaves some out. From that table come the V and J calls and clone size; the DNA was used to work out D and trimming. Here the sample spans about 2.4 million clones, more than 85% being singletons. V was clipped by 4 bases and J by 0 bases, with 12 bases between them. Germline CDR1 and CDR2: SGHKS and YYEKEE (reference sequence). The CDR3 consists of 15 residues.

The rearrangement links TRBV5-5 to TRBJ2-3, with D perhaps TRBD2 (7 bases). The TCR originated in a man aged 18 to 30 in good health. Some clones in this sample may be carry-over from other donors' samples. Material: naive CD4+ T cells from PBMCs. The sample's subset: CD45RA+ positively selected. This chain's CDR3 is CASSRGGTSTDTQYF. The CDR3 nucleotides are TGTGCCAGCAGCCGCGGGGGCACTAGCACAGATACGCAGTATTTT.